This entry is about one T cell receptor beta chain. This specimen belongs to a study of blood T cell repertoires in COVID-19. Study-level background: Researchers got acute and convalescent COVID-19 samples from the United States, Italy and Spain. The cDNA or gDNA used as material had been derived from T cells, B-cell-depleted T cells, or PBMCs.

The CDR3 is 14 amino acids. Germline CDR1 is LGHNT and CDR2 is FRNRAP. Trimming cost V 8 bases and J 7 bases; bases outside gene matches: 11. Study processing details: For nucleated cells, counts were estimated from reference gene primer amplification. Assay used: immunoSEQ multiplex PCR; TCRdb lists only in-frame clones, some missing. Clonal size and the V and J genes are those of that table, whereas D and trimming came from the DNA. This table holds around 150,000 clones, approximately 80% found once. The source of this sequence is a man aged 40-50 years who had recovered from COVID-19. V is TRBV12-5 and J is TRBJ1-2; 9 nucleotides align to TRBD1. Sequenced input: PBMCs or T cells enriched from blood (not recorded which). The CDR3 sequence: CASFLPGQGPGYTF. CDR3 DNA sequence: TGTGCTAGTTTCCTCCCGGGACAGGGCCCTGGCTACACCTTC.